Listed below are T cell receptor beta chains from one sample, sequenced in a study of a mutant IDH1 vaccine in newly diagnosed glioma. The antigens of these receptors remain unknown. Assay used: immunoSEQ multiplex PCR; TCRdb lists only in-frame clones, some missing. The table shows over 65,000 clones, with about four fifths occurring only once. The input for sequencing was PBMCs, taken from a glioma patient whose treatment included an IDH1 peptide vaccine. All receptors come from a man in his late teens or twenties with glioma. Both conserved end residues are part of each CDR3. The D gene is left open where the match is weak. Clone size is stated in some rows and not others, as once, few, many or a class when expanded.

size,V,J,D,DNA,CDR3
-,TRBV4-1,TRBJ1-1,TRBD1,TGCGCCAGCAGCCAAACTCCCGGACAGGGGCGGTCTTTCTTT,CASSQTPGQGRSFF
once,TRBV18,TRBJ2-3,TRBD2,TGTGCCAGCTCACCAATAGGAACTAGCGCCACAGATACGCAGTATTTT,CASSPIGTSATDTQYF
few,TRBV7-3,TRBJ1-1,TRBD1,TGTGCCAGCAGCTCCTACTACCTAGTCCCGGGACAGGGGGCGAACACTGAAGCTTTCTTT,CASSSYYLVPGQGANTEAFF
few,TRBV29-1,TRBJ1-1,-,TGCAGCGTTGAGGTGGGCACTGAAGCTTTCTTT,CSVEVGTEAFF
-,TRBV11-2,TRBJ2-1,TRBD1,TGTGCCAGCAGCATAAGATGGACAGGACAGGACAATGAGCAGTTCTTC,CASSIRWTGQDNEQFF
-,TRBV5-6,TRBJ2-4,-,TGTGCCAGCAGCAAAAACAGGCTACCCTTTGGGTACTTC,CASSKNRLPFGYF
-,TRBV5-8,TRBJ2-3,-,TGTGCCAGCAGCTTGGCGACACAGGGCTTGACAACAGATACGCAGTATTTT,CASSLATQGLTTDTQYF
-,TRBV18,TRBJ1-5,-,TGTGCCAGCTCACCACCGGGACACGCAGGAGGTCAGCCCCAGCATTTT,CASSPPGHAGGQPQHF
-,TRBV19,TRBJ1-5,-,TGTGCCAGCAATCAAGTCAAGGTTAGCAATCAGCCCCAGCATTTT,CASNQVKVSNQPQHF
-,TRBV5-6,TRBJ1-1,-,TGTGCCAGCAGCTTGGGACAGTTGAAGGACACTGAAGCTTTCTTT,CASSLGQLKDTEAFF
-,TRBV23-1,TRBJ2-2,-,TGCGCCAGCAGTCAATTATACCCAGGGATTGTGCGAAATTTCCGCACCGGGGAGCTGTTTTTT,CASSQLYPGIVRNFRTGELFF
few,TRBV6-1,TRBJ1-5,-,TGTGCCAGCTCTCTAAGTAGCAATCAGCCCCAGCATTTT,CASSLSSNQPQHF
-,TRBV15,TRBJ1-1,-,TGTGCCACCAGCAGAGATGAAAGGGGAAGAAACACTGAAGCTTTCTTT,CATSRDERGRNTEAFF
-,TRBV6-6,TRBJ1-5,-,TGTGCCAGCAGCTACCTAGGACATAGCAATCAGCCCCAGCATTTT,CASSYLGHSNQPQHF
-,TRBV2,TRBJ2-7,TRBD2,TGTGCCAGCAGTAACGCGGGAGGGGGAAACGAGCAGTACTTC,CASSNAGGGNEQYF
few,TRBV25-1,TRBJ1-1,-,TGTGCCAGCAGTGACTGGAACACTGAAGCTTTCTTT,CASSDWNTEAFF
-,TRBV7-9,TRBJ1-4,-,TGTGCCAGCAGCCCCCTGGACGGCCCAACTAATGAAAAACTGTTTTTT,CASSPLDGPTNEKLFF
-,TRBV30,TRBJ1-1,-,TGTGCCTGGAGTGTGGGGGGTAACACTGAAGCTTTCTTT,CAWSVGGNTEAFF
once,TRBV6-5,TRBJ2-7,TRBD2,TGTGCCAGCAGTCTCCCGGGGGGGGGAAGGCAGTACTTC,CASSLPGGGRQYF
few,TRBV28,TRBJ1-5,-,TGTGCCACCCTCCCGTCCAGGGAAATCATAGGGCCCCAGCATTTT,CATLPSREIIGPQHF
-,TRBV6-5,TRBJ2-7,-,TGTGCCAGCAGTTACTCGGGACGGTTCTCCTACGAGCAGTACTTC,CASSYSGRFSYEQYF
-,TRBV6-5,TRBJ2-7,-,TGTGCCAGCAGTTACGCAGGGGGGGCCTACGAGCAGTACTTC,CASSYAGGAYEQYF
-,TRBV15,TRBJ1-5,-,TGTGCCACCAGCAGAGATGCAGGGCCGAGCAATCAGCCCCAGCATTTT,CATSRDAGPSNQPQHF
-,TRBV4-1,TRBJ2-7,-,TGCGCCAGCAGCCAAAGGGACAAGTCCTACGAGCAGTACTTC,CASSQRDKSYEQYF
-,TRBV9,TRBJ1-4,-,TGTGCCAGCAGCAACTACAGTGTCGGTAATGAAAAACTGTTTTTT,CASSNYSVGNEKLFF
-,TRBV29-1,TRBJ2-3,-,TGCAGCGTTGAAGATCGCCGGTCTTCAGATACGCAGTATTTT,CSVEDRRSSDTQYF
-,TRBV19,TRBJ1-2,-,TGTGCCAGTAGTAATGGACAGATCTATGGCTACACCTTC,CASSNGQIYGYTF
-,TRBV7-8,TRBJ1-1,TRBD1,TGTGCCAGCAGCCTCATAGGGGACAGGCCCCCGGATTTCTTT,CASSLIGDRPPDFF
-,TRBV11-2,TRBJ1-1,TRBD1,TGTGCCAGCAGCACCCGGGACAGGGGGCCGTCGGCTTTCTTT,CASSTRDRGPSAFF
-,TRBV5-4,TRBJ2-6,-,TGTGCCAGCAGCCGGGGAGCCAACGTCCTGACTTTC,CASSRGANVLTF
-,TRBV9,TRBJ1-1,TRBD1,TGTGCCAGCAGCGTAGAACCAGGGGGCACTGAAGCTTTCTTT,CASSVEPGGTEAFF
-,TRBV9,TRBJ1-2,-,TGTGCCAGCAGCGTAGACCCCCTCATGACGTCTTATGGCTACACCTTC,CASSVDPLMTSYGYTF
-,TRBV5-1,TRBJ2-7,-,TGCGCCAGCGGATACCAGACAGGCCCAGCGTACGAGCAGTACTTC,CASGYQTGPAYEQYF
few,TRBV28,TRBJ1-4,TRBD1,TGTGCCAGCTCCCCGACAGGGGTTAATGAAAAACTGTTTTTT,CASSPTGVNEKLFF
-,TRBV6-4,TRBJ2-1,-,TGTGCCAGCCGGGAGGGGGCTTCGGGTGAGCAGTTCTTC,CASREGASGEQFF
-,TRBV6-5,TRBJ1-2,-,TGTGCCAGCAGTTACTCCGTCAGGGTTAACTACACCTTC,CASSYSVRVNYTF
-,TRBV2,TRBJ1-5,TRBD1,TGTGCCAGCAGCGCCGGGACAGGGTTCGGTCAGCCCCAGCATTTT,CASSAGTGFGQPQHF
-,TRBV5-1,TRBJ2-7,-,TGCGCCAGCAGCTACCGGGAGTTGGGGGGCCCCTACGAGCAGTACTTC,CASSYRELGGPYEQYF
-,TRBV7-8,TRBJ2-7,-,TGTGCCAGCAGCTTAGCGGAGGCCAATAGTTTGTACGAGCAGTACTTC,CASSLAEANSLYEQYF
-,TRBV5-1,TRBJ1-6,-,TGCGCCAGCAGCTTGGGGGGGGTAAGTTATTCACCCCTCCACTTT,CASSLGGVSYSPLHF
-,TRBV13,TRBJ1-2,TRBD1,TGTGCCAGCACCCAGGACAGGGCCTATGGCTACACCTTC,CASTQDRAYGYTF
few,TRBV18,TRBJ1-2,-,TGTGCCAGCTCACCGGATAACTATGGCTACACCTTC,CASSPDNYGYTF
-,TRBV18,TRBJ1-1,-,TGTGCCAGCTCCCCTGGGGGGCCCACTGAAGCTTTCTTT,CASSPGGPTEAFF
-,TRBV9,TRBJ1-3,-,TGTGCCAGCAGCGTAGGGGGGGGACCGATCTCTGGAAACACCATATATTTT,CASSVGGGPISGNTIYF
-,TRBV4-3,TRBJ2-4,-,TGCGCCAGCAGCCAAGAATCAGCACCCCATCTGGGCCCGAACATTCAGTACTTC,CASSQESAPHLGPNIQYF